Shown below are 32 T cell receptor beta chains from a single sample sequenced in a study of cytomegalovirus exposure and HLA in healthy donors. Researchers ran the PCR with 60 Vbeta and 13 Jbeta primers. The repertoire was sequenced with immunoSEQ multiplex PCR; TCRdb's copy has only in-frame clones and lacks some. Of 160,000 or so clones listed, around 80% were seen once; the top ten hold around 5.8%. Sequencing was performed on PBMCs. These receptors all stem from a male donor in good health and CMV-seropositive.

This rearrangement joins TRBV11-1 to TRBJ2-7; 7 bases match TRBD2. Germline V gene sequence: CDR1 SGHAT, CDR2 FQDESV (reference sequence). The ends lost 8 bases at V and 3 bases at J; junction bases unmatched: 4. This CDR3 has 12 amino acids. CDR3 amino acids: CASGGGVYEQYF. Here the CDR3 DNA reads TGTGCCAGCGGGGGGGGAGTCTACGAGCAGTACTTC.

As DNA, the CDR3 is TGTGCCAGCAGTTTAATTTGGACAGGGGGTGACGAGCAGTACTTC. Translating gives CASSLIWTGGDEQYF. The chain recombines TRBV27 with TRBJ2-7; 10 bases line up with TRBD1. Germline values: CDR1 MNHEY, CDR2 SMNVEV (reference sequence). There are 15 residues in the CDR3. J was trimmed by 5 bases and V by 2 bases; bases with no gene match: 6.

The rearrangement uses TRBV30 and TRBJ1-1, with 7 nucleotides matching TRBD1. J lost 7 bases, V lost 2 bases, and 4 bases had no gene match. Germline CDR1 reads GTSNPN; CDR2 reads SVGIG (reference sequence). The CDR3 runs to 12 residues. The chain's CDR3 is CAWSQGTVEAFF. In DNA, the CDR3 is TGTGCCTGGAGTCAGGGGACAGTTGAAGCTTTCTTT.

J is TRBJ2-1 and V is TRBV5-6; 8 bases are shared with TRBD2. CDR1 is SGHDT, CDR2 YYEEEE, per germline. The ends lost 1 base at V and 6 bases at J; junction bases unmatched: 12. This CDR3 has 17 amino acids. This CDR3 reads CASSLTAGTSLFNEQFF. The DNA of the CDR3 is TGTGCCAGCAGCTTGACCGCCGGGACTAGTTTATTCAATGAGCAGTTCTTC.

CDR3 sequence: CASSGEGRDRGDEQYF. The CDR3 DNA is TGTGCCAGCAGCGGGGAGGGTCGGGACAGGGGGGACGAGCAGTACTTC. The chain combines TRBV5-4 with TRBJ2-7, with 11 nucleotides matching TRBD1. This CDR3 region has 16 residues. V lost 4 bases, J lost 5 bases, and 11 bases stayed unmatched. Per germline, CDR1 SGHNT and CDR2 YYREEE (reference sequence).

V is TRBV2 and J is TRBJ1-6, with 9 bases that match TRBD1. V shed 6 bases, J shed 8 bases, and the junction held 5 bases outside the gene matches. CDR1 and CDR2 (germline): SNHLY, FYNNEI. The CDR3 has 14 residues. The CDR3: CASSGQGTYSPLHF. In DNA, the CDR3 is TGTGCCAGCAGCGGACAGGGGACGTATTCACCCCTCCACTTT.

This chain links TRBV10-3 with TRBJ2-2; D may be TRBD2 (6 bases). Germline loops: CDR1 ENHRY, CDR2 SYGVKD. The CDR3 is 16 amino acids. Trimming removed 4 bases at V and 1 base at J, with 13 bases between. The CDR3 here is CAISAPSRENTGELFF. CDR3 coding DNA: TGTGCCATCAGTGCCCCCTCGCGGGAGAACACCGGGGAGCTGTTTTTT.

This clone appeared a single time. The chain combines TRBV2 with TRBJ1-1; 9 nucleotides agree with TRBD1. The CDR3 is made up of 14 amino acids. With V trimmed by 9 bases and J by 5 bases, 10 bases remained unmatched. Germline CDR1 SNHLY, CDR2 FYNNEI. The CDR3 DNA follows: TGTGCCAGACAGGGGGCGCTTAGTAAAACTGAAGCTTTCTTT. It encodes CARQGALSKTEAFF.

J is TRBJ1-4 and V is TRBV7-9; D perhaps matches TRBD1 (6 bases). Deletions cut 1 base from V and 8 bases from J, with 14 bases between. CDR1 is SEHNR, CDR2 FQNEAQ, per germline (reference sequence). This CDR3 has 15 amino acids. The CDR3 nucleotides are TGTGCCAGCAGCTTAGACAGGGCAACCGGGGAAAAACTGTTTTTT. Translated, it gives CASSLDRATGEKLFF.

The V and J genes are TRBV29-1 and TRBJ1-1; D ambiguous. Germline values: CDR1 SQVTM, CDR2 ANQGSEA. With 6 bases removed from V and 2 bases from J, the gap between germline ends came to 16 bases. The CDR3 has 14 residues. The CDR3 loop is CSVVTRGLNTEAFF. The CDR3 nucleotides read TGCAGCGTGGTGACCCGCGGGCTTAACACTGAAGCTTTCTTT.

The V and J genes are TRBV10-3 and TRBJ2-2; 7 bases line up with TRBD1. The CDR3 has 15 amino acids. The V segment lost 6 bases and the J segment 0 bases; nucleotides outside the gene matches: 4. CDR1 and CDR2 from the germline V gene are ENHRY and SYGVKD. The CDR3 loop is CAIRSGTANTGELFF. The CDR3 nucleotides are TGTGCCATCAGATCCGGGACAGCGAACACCGGGGAGCTGTTTTTT.

This clone appeared a few times. V is TRBV5-6 and J is TRBJ1-2; 8 nucleotides line up with TRBD1. V shed 0 bases, J shed 6 bases, and the junction held 7 bases outside the gene matches. The CDR3 covers 15 residues. Germline CDR1 is SGHDT and CDR2 is YYEEEE. DNA of the CDR3: TGTGCCAGCAGCTTGGTTGCCAGGGGGCGGGATGGCTACACCTTC. This codes for CASSLVARGRDGYTF.

V gene TRBV19 combines with J gene TRBJ1-4, with D tentatively TRBD1 (6 bases). The V end was cut by 5 bases, the J end by 8 bases, with 12 bases between. Germline V gene data show CDR1 as LNHDA and CDR2 as SQIVND (reference sequence). The CDR3 is 13 amino acids. DNA for the CDR3: TGTGCCAGTAGTGCACAGGGTGGAGAAAAACTGTTTTTT. This gives the protein CASSAQGGEKLFF.

V and J are TRBV27 and TRBJ2-1; TRBD2 matches 7 bases. The CDR3 loop spans 15 amino acids. CDR1 is MNHEY, CDR2 SMNVEV, per germline (reference sequence). V trimming: 5 bases; J trimming: 4 bases; junction bases outside the gene matches: 8. CDR3 nucleotides: TGTGCCAGCAGTCTCCTCGGCGGGAGTTACAATGAGCAGTTCTTC. It encodes CASSLLGGSYNEQFF.

The chain uses TRBV13 and TRBJ2-1; TRBD2 matches at 8 bases. This CDR3 has 16 residues. The junction had 6 bases not matched to a gene; V was cut back by 5 bases and J by 0 bases. Germline assignment: CDR1 PRHDT and CDR2 FYEKMQ (reference sequence). The CDR3 protein is CASSPRGTSSYNEQFF. In nucleotides, the CDR3 is TGTGCCAGCAGCCCTAGGGGGACTAGCTCCTACAATGAGCAGTTCTTC.

This chain uses TRBV28 with TRBJ1-2, with D possibly matching TRBD1 (5 bases). This CDR3 has 15 residues. V lost 7 bases to trimming and J lost 2 bases, with 17 bases between them. Looked up from germline, CDR1 is MDHEN and CDR2 is SYDVKM. CDR3 loop: CASMSLLAGNYGYTF. CDR3 DNA: TGTGCCAGCATGTCCCTCTTGGCAGGGAACTATGGCTACACCTTC.

The CDR3, as DNA: TGTGCCACTGGCGGGAGAGTCGGAGAGACCCAGTACTTC. Translating gives CATGGRVGETQYF. This chain links TRBV19 with TRBJ2-5; 7 bases match TRBD2. The CDR3 covers 13 residues. Germline CDR1 and CDR2: LNHDA and SQIVND (reference sequence). V was pared by 10 bases and J by 4 bases, with 9 bases of the junction left unmatched.

This chain connects TRBV7-2 to TRBJ2-2; perhaps TRBD2 as D (6 bases). There are 15 residues in the CDR3. Trimming took 5 bases from V and 5 from J, leaving 15 bases between them. Germline V lookup: CDR1 SGHTA, CDR2 FQGNSA. The CDR3 coding sequence is TGTGCCAGCAGCCCGCGGACTAAAGGTACCGGGGAGCTGTTTTTT. Protein sequence: CASSPRTKGTGELFF.

The V and J genes are TRBV6-4 and TRBJ2-3, with a possible D match to TRBD2 (5 bases). The CDR3 has 15 amino acids. CDR1 and CDR2 from the germline V gene are MRHNA and SNTAGT. V lost 0 bases, J lost 6 bases, and 13 bases lay in between. As DNA, the CDR3 is TGTGCCAGCAGTGACTCCGCGACTGGGGAGGATACGCAGTATTTT. This gives the protein CASSDSATGEDTQYF.

This clone was counted a single time. The chain joins TRBV4-1 to TRBJ2-3; 7 bases fit TRBD2. Germline V gene sequence: CDR1 MGHRA, CDR2 YSYEKL. The CDR3 consists of 16 residues. The V gene end was trimmed by 1 base and the J gene end by 0 bases; junction bases not matched to a gene: 4. The CDR3 bases are TGCGCCAGCAGCCAAGCAATCGGGGGGAGCACAGATACGCAGTATTTT. It is translated as CASSQAIGGSTDTQYF.

The chain carries TRBV5-1 and TRBJ1-1; 7 bases align to TRBD1. CDR1 is SGHRS and CDR2 is YFSETQ in the germline V gene. The CDR3 is made up of 16 amino acids. Losses at the gene ends were 0 bases for V and 5 bases for J; bases not matched to a gene: 10. As DNA, the CDR3 is TGCGCCAGCAGCTTGGCCTTTACAGGGGCCGGGACTGAAGCTTTCTTT. This translates into CASSLAFTGAGTEAFF.

The chain employs TRBV28 and TRBJ1-5; 7 bases agree with TRBD1. The V and J ends lost 5 bases and 0 bases, in that order; junction bases with no gene match: 4. CDR3 length equals 15 residues. Germline lookup yields CDR1 MDHEN and CDR2 SYDVKM. The CDR3 region is CASSPTGPSNQPQHF. The CDR3, as DNA: TGTGCCAGCAGTCCGACAGGGCCTAGCAATCAGCCCCAGCATTTT.

The rearrangement joins TRBV7-2 to TRBJ1-5, with 10 bases identical to TRBD1. Germline CDR1 SGHTA, CDR2 FQGNSA. After removal of 5 bases from V and 0 bases from J, the junction contained 4 bases not matched to a gene. The CDR3 spans 16 residues. The chain's CDR3 is CASSLGTGDSNQPQHF. The CDR3, as DNA: TGTGCCAGCAGCCTGGGGACAGGGGATAGCAATCAGCCCCAGCATTTT.

This clone appeared a single time. The rearrangement links TRBV6-1 to TRBJ2-5; TRBD2 agrees at 8 bases. The J call may be incorrect, as the DNA end agrees better with TRBJ2-7. CDR3 length: 14 residues. Germline V gene data show CDR1 as MNHNS and CDR2 as SASEGT. The CDR3 loop is CASSEISGAYEQYF. DNA of the CDR3: TGTGCCAGCAGTGAGATTAGCGGGGCGTACGAGCAGTACTTC.

This chain connects TRBV5-1 to TRBJ2-2, with 7 nucleotides matching TRBD1. Germline V gives CDR1 SGHRS, CDR2 YFSETQ. V dropped 3 bases and J dropped 2; count of bases not matched to a gene: 4. CDR3 length: 15 residues. CDR3: CASSWRQGNTGELFF. CDR3 DNA sequence: TGCGCCAGCAGCTGGAGACAGGGAAACACCGGGGAGCTGTTTTTT.

The chain uses TRBV19 and TRBJ1-6; no clear D. CDR3 size: 13 residues. The V gene's germline CDR1 is LNHDA and CDR2 SQIVND (reference sequence). The V end was cut by 5 bases, the J end by 10 bases, with 12 bases between. The CDR3 coding sequence is TGTGCCAGTAGTCTACGGTCTCGATCACCCCTCCACTTT. Translating gives CASSLRSRSPLHF.

This clone was seen a handful of times. The V call is TRBV27, the J call TRBJ1-1; D not certain. Germline V gives CDR1 MNHEY, CDR2 SMNVEV (reference sequence). Trimming shortened V by 7 bases and J by 0 bases, and 12 bases separated the two germline ends. The CDR3 covers 14 residues. CDR3: CASIKTFMNTEAFF. The CDR3 nucleotides are TGTGCCAGCATCAAGACATTCATGAACACTGAAGCTTTCTTT.

CDR3: CASSDPGLAASYEQYF. The CDR3 nucleotides are TGTGCCAGCAGCGACCCGGGACTAGCGGCATCCTACGAGCAGTACTTC. The chain has TRBV2 and TRBJ2-7; 11 bases align to TRBD2. V lost 6 bases and J lost 1; bases outside the gene matches: 8. From germline, CDR1 is SNHLY and CDR2 FYNNEI. This CDR3 is built from 16 residues.

The rearrangement links TRBV5-6 to TRBJ2-1; 10 bases align to TRBD2. V lost 4 bases and J lost 4; bases outside the gene matches: 5. The CDR3 has 15 amino acids. Germline values: CDR1 SGHDT, CDR2 YYEEEE. The CDR3 DNA reads as TGTGCCAGCAGCCCCCGACTAGCGGGTTACAATGAGCAGTTCTTC. Translating gives CASSPRLAGYNEQFF.

The count of this clone is one. The V and J genes are TRBV10-1 and TRBJ2-2; tentatively, D is TRBD2 (5 bases). This CDR3 has 19 residues. Per the germline V gene, CDR1 is WNHNN and CDR2 is SYGVQD (reference sequence). V lost 1 base, J lost 0 bases, and 18 bases lay in between. The CDR3 DNA reads TGCGCCAGCAGTGAGTTCCCCCCCACGGGAACCGCGAACACCGGGGAGCTGTTTTTT. This codes for CASSEFPPTGTANTGELFF.

This clone has just a few counts. The chain recombines TRBV5-4 with TRBJ2-5, with 12 bases aligning to TRBD2. From germline, CDR1 is SGHNT and CDR2 YYREEE (reference sequence). This CDR3 comprises 16 residues. J gave up 4 bases and V 2 bases, and 6 bases lay outside the gene matches. The CDR3 sequence is CASSFALTSGRETQYF. The DNA for the CDR3 is TGTGCCAGCAGCTTCGCCTTGACTAGCGGGAGAGAGACCCAGTACTTC.

This clone was detected once. The genes are TRBV27 and TRBJ2-3, with D uncertain. Trimming pared 6 bases from V and 4 bases from J, leaving 5 bases between. The germline gives CDR1 MNHEY, CDR2 SMNVEV (reference sequence). The CDR3 consists of 11 residues. CDR3 loop: CASRSADTQYF. In DNA, the CDR3 is TGTGCCAGCAGATCGGCAGATACGCAGTATTTT.